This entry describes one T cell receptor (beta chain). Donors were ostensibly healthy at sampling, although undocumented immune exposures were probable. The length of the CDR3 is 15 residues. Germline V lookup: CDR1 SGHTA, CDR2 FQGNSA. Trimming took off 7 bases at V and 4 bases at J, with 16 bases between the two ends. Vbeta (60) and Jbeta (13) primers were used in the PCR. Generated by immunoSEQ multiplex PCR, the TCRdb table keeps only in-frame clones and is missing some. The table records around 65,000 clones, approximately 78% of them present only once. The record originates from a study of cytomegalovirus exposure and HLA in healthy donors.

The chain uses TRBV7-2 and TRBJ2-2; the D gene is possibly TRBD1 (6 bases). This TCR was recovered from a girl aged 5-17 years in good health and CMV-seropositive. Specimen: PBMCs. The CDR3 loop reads CASKWGQGITGELFF. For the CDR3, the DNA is TGTGCCAGCAAGTGGGGACAAGGGATCACCGGGGAGCTGTTTTTT.